One sample yielded the 19 T cell receptor beta chains listed below, sequenced in a study of OX40 agonist ivuxolimab in advanced cancers. Generated by immunoSEQ multiplex PCR, the TCRdb table keeps only in-frame clones and is missing some. The sample contains about 79,000 clones, approximately 88% of which appear only once. This material consisted of CD4+ or CD8+ T cells sorted from blood, taken in a trial of the OX40 agonist ivuxolimab. Every receptor here comes from an adult with an advanced solid tumor such as melanoma, head and neck, liver or kidney cancer.

The J gene is TRBJ2-7, the V gene TRBV12-5, with 7 nucleotides matching TRBD1. The CDR3 has 14 residues. Unmatched junction bases numbered 12, after V lost 6 bases and J lost 7 bases. Germline assignment: CDR1 LGHNT and CDR2 FRNRAP. CDR3 DNA sequence: TGTGCTAGTGGCCCGGGACAGCCCTCTGAGGAGCAGTACTTC. Protein sequence: CASGPGQPSEEQYF.

CDR3 in amino acids: CASSPRGRDQETQYF. Here the CDR3 DNA reads TGTGCCAGTAGTCCCAGGGGAAGGGACCAAGAGACCCAGTACTTC. The chain recombines TRBV19 with TRBJ2-5; D perhaps matches TRBD1 (6 bases). The CDR3 consists of 15 residues. V was shortened by 5 bases and J by 0 bases, with 13 bases between the two germline ends. Germline values: CDR1 LNHDA, CDR2 SQIVND (reference sequence).

In this sample, this clone turned up a few times. The chain uses TRBV11-3 and TRBJ2-5, with 8 bases identical to TRBD2. V was clipped by 1 base and J by 5 bases; unmatched bases: 3. Per the germline V gene, CDR1 is SGHNT and CDR2 is YENEEA. The CDR3 runs 14 residues. The CDR3 nucleotides are TGTGCCAGCAGCTTAGGGCGGGAGGTCGAGACCCAGTACTTC. This sequence encodes CASSLGREVETQYF. The full variable domain, with the rest looked up from reference TRBV11-3 and TRBJ2-5, is EAGVVQSPRYKIIEKKQPVAFWCNPISGHNTLYWYLQNLGQGPELLIRYENEEAVDDSQLPKDRFSAERLKGVDSTLKIQPAELGDSAVYLCASSLGREVETQYFGPGTRLLVL.

The chain has TRBV7-9 and TRBJ1-4, with D hard to call. Per germline, CDR1 SEHNR and CDR2 FQNEAQ (reference sequence). This CDR3 region has 14 residues. V dropped 7 bases and J dropped 0 bases, with 9 bases sitting between them. CDR3 amino acids: CASNDRSTNEKLFF. DNA for the CDR3: TGTGCCAGCAACGACCGATCAACTAATGAAAAACTGTTTTTT. Supplemented by reference TRBV7-9 and TRBJ1-4, the full variable domain reads DTGVSQNPRHKITKRGQNVTFRCDPISEHNRLYWYRQTLGQGPEFLTYFQNEAQLEKSRLLSDRFSAERPKGSFSTLEIQRTEQGDSAMYLCASNDRSTNEKLFFGSGTQLSVL.

This chain links TRBV5-1 with TRBJ1-2; TRBD1 matches at 8 bases. The CDR3 is 13 residues long. Trimming cost V 4 bases and J 6 bases; bases outside gene matches: 5. The germline gives CDR1 SGHRS, CDR2 YFSETQ. CDR3 sequence: CASSEDRDHGYTF. The CDR3 DNA reads TGCGCCAGCAGCGAGGACAGGGATCATGGCTACACCTTC.

The rearrangement links TRBV5-6 to TRBJ2-1, with 10 nucleotides matching TRBD2. This CDR3 comprises 17 residues. Germline V CDR1 and CDR2: SGHDT, YYEEEE. J was trimmed by 7 bases and V by 6 bases; bases with no gene match: 16. This CDR3 is CASTRAPAGGPGNEQFF. The DNA of the CDR3 is TGTGCCAGCACTCGGGCCCCAGCGGGAGGGCCTGGAAATGAGCAGTTCTTC.

The sample holds a few counts of this clone. Other DNA variants within this sample encode the same CDR3. The chain links TRBV27 to TRBJ2-3; D gene uncertain. The V gene's germline CDR1 is MNHEY and CDR2 SMNVEV (reference sequence). V gave up 0 bases and J gave up 0 bases, with 4 bases separating them. The CDR3 contains 14 residues. CDR3 protein: CASSLSASTDTQYF. The CDR3 DNA reads TGTGCCAGCAGTTTATCCGCTAGCACAGATACGCAGTATTTT.

This clone was seen a single time. The chain links TRBV10-3 to TRBJ2-5; no clear D. The CDR3 consists of 14 residues. The germline CDR1 and CDR2 sequences are ENHRY and SYGVKD. With 3 bases removed from V and 3 bases from J, the gap between germline ends came to 11 bases. The CDR3, as DNA: TGTGCCATCAGTGATGAGATAGGAAAAGAGACCCAGTACTTC. Residues: CAISDEIGKETQYF.

The chain combines TRBV5-1 with TRBJ2-7; D not certain. V lost 4 bases and J 1 base, leaving 15 bases between the germline ends. Per the germline V gene, CDR1 is SGHRS and CDR2 is YFSETQ. This CDR3 contains 15 residues. CDR3 nucleotide sequence: TGCGCCAGCAGCGAGGACGGAACCCTATCCTACGAGCAGTACTTC. This translates into CASSEDGTLSYEQYF.

J is TRBJ2-1 and V is TRBV7-9, with no clear D. V was shortened by 4 bases and J by 8 bases, with 9 bases between the two germline ends. CDR1 SEHNR and CDR2 FQNEAQ come from the germline V gene (reference sequence). The CDR3 totals 12 residues. This CDR3 is CASSSKMYEQFF. DNA for the CDR3: TGTGCCAGCAGCTCGAAGATGTATGAGCAGTTCTTC.

This rearrangement joins TRBV6-1 to TRBJ1-3; TRBD1 might be the D (5 bases). Germline CDR1 and CDR2: MNHNS and SASEGT. This CDR3 region has 18 residues. Between the trimmed V and J ends, which lost 1 base and 0 bases, there was a span of 16 bases. The CDR3 DNA reads as TGTGCCAGCAGTGAAGTGGGGGTGGGACGTACCTCTGGAAACACCATATATTTT. Translated: CASSEVGVGRTSGNTIYF.

The chain recombines TRBV28 with TRBJ1-4; the D gene is possibly TRBD1 (5 bases). The V gene lost 5 bases and the J gene lost 6 bases, with 16 bases spanning the gap. Germline V gene data show CDR1 as MDHEN and CDR2 as SYDVKM. The length of the CDR3 is 15 residues. The CDR3 nucleotides are TGTGCCAGCAGTGCGGGGGGACTGCGGGATGAAAAACTGTTTTTT. It encodes CASSAGGLRDEKLFF.

V and J are TRBV7-3 and TRBJ2-2; TRBD1 might be the D (5 bases). From germline, CDR1 is SGHTA and CDR2 FQGTGA. The CDR3 totals 14 residues. With 2 bases removed from V and 1 base from J, the gap between germline ends came to 5 bases. The CDR3, as DNA: TGTGCCAGCAGCTTAGGACAGAACACCGGGGAGCTGTTTTTT. As protein: CASSLGQNTGELFF.

The rearrangement uses TRBV6-1 and TRBJ2-7; TRBD2 aligns across 7 bases. In germline, CDR1 is MNHNS, CDR2 SASEGT. This CDR3 is 13 amino acids long. Trimming at V came to 4 bases and at J to 5 bases, leaving 5 bases not matched to a gene. The CDR3 DNA sequence: TGTGCCAGCAGTGCCGGGACTACACACGAGCAGTACTTC. This codes for CASSAGTTHEQYF.

This clone was detected many times. The chain uses TRBV19 and TRBJ2-1; no clear D. The CDR3 is 13 amino acids. V dropped 4 bases and J dropped 0 bases, with 4 bases sitting between them. CDR1 LNHDA and CDR2 SQIVND come from the germline V gene (reference sequence). The CDR3 DNA follows: TGTGCCAGTAGTACTAGCTCCTACAATGAGCAGTTCTTC. The encoded protein is CASSTSSYNEQFF.

The chain has TRBV11-2 and TRBJ2-1, with 7 bases that match TRBD2. Germline CDR1 and CDR2: SGHAT and FQNNGV. J gave up 6 bases and V 3 bases, and 8 bases lay outside the gene matches. The CDR3 loop spans 15 amino acids. DNA of the CDR3: TGTGCCAGCAGCTTCGTGGCGGGCGGGGGCAATGAGCAGTTCTTC. Residues: CASSFVAGGGNEQFF. The variable domain in full, with the rest retrieved from reference TRBV11-2 and TRBJ2-1, is EAGVAQSPRYKIIEKRQSVAFWCNPISGHATLYWYQQILGQGPKLLIQFQNNGVVDDSQLPKDRFSAERLKGVDSTLKIQPAKLEDSAVYLCASSFVAGGGNEQFFGPGTRLTVL.

This clone was detected a few times. The rearrangement uses TRBV5-1 and TRBJ1-1, with 7 nucleotides matching TRBD1. Germline V gene data show CDR1 as SGHRS and CDR2 as YFSETQ. The CDR3 has 14 amino acids. The J segment lost 0 bases and the V segment lost 1 base, leaving 0 bases of the junction unmatched. For the CDR3, the DNA is TGCGCCAGCAGCTTGACAGGGGTGAACACTGAAGCTTTCTTT. Its protein product is CASSLTGVNTEAFF.

The chain uses TRBV28 and TRBJ1-2; D might be TRBD1 (6 bases). The CDR3 spans 15 residues. CDR1 is MDHEN and CDR2 is SYDVKM in the germline V gene. Trimming cost V 5 bases and J 8 bases, with 21 bases left between them. CDR3 amino acids: CASSPMPVLGGGYTF. CDR3 coding DNA: TGTGCCAGCAGTCCTATGCCAGTTTTAGGGGGGGGCTACACCTTC.

The chain recombines TRBV10-1 with TRBJ2-1; 11 bases line up with TRBD2. Germline CDR1 is WNHNN and CDR2 is SYGVQD (reference sequence). The CDR3 sequence is 15 residues long. V shed 5 bases and J 9 bases; nucleotides not matched to a gene: 9. CDR3 amino acids: CASSTSGSPPTEQFF. CDR3 coding DNA: TGCGCCAGCAGTACTAGCGGGAGTCCCCCCACTGAGCAGTTCTTC.